The 16 T cell receptor beta chains listed next were all sequenced from one sample in a study of CD8 T cells in Susac syndrome. The RNA input was about 0.5 to 1 ug, and it was reverse transcribed with random hexamers. TCRdb fed the immunoSEQ multiplex PCR reads into MiXCR, producing one record per CDR3 protein. The sample shows hundreds of thousands of distinct CDR3 sequences, 75% to 90% of them seen only once. Sequencing was done on a sample of CD8+ T cells from PBMCs. Receptors were obtained from a human donor with multiple sclerosis.

The J gene is TRBJ2-7, the V gene TRBV4-1; 8 bases map to TRBD1. Germline assignment: CDR1 MGHRA and CDR2 YSYEKL. The CDR3 loop spans 16 amino acids. V dropped 1 base and J dropped 3; count of bases not matched to a gene: 8. In DNA, the CDR3 is TGCGCCAGCAGCCAAGGTGGGGGACAGGAGTTCTACGAGCAGTACTTC. It is translated as CASSQGGGQEFYEQYF.

This chain links TRBV29-1 with TRBJ2-3; D not certain. The CDR3 has 11 amino acids. V lost 4 bases to trimming and J lost 7 bases, with 9 bases between them. In germline, CDR1 is SQVTM, CDR2 ANQGSEA. The CDR3 sequence: CSVGRSNTQYF. CDR3 nucleotides: TGCAGCGTTGGACGGTCAAATACGCAGTATTTT.

The CDR3 sequence is CASSGSFAPFF. CDR3 in DNA: TGTGCCAGCAGTGGTTCGTTTGCCCCTTTCTTC. The chain has TRBV2 and TRBJ2-1; the D is unclear. CDR3 length equals 11 residues. V lost 4 bases and J 16 bases, leaving 14 bases between the germline ends. Germline assignment: CDR1 SNHLY and CDR2 FYNNEI.

This chain connects TRBV30 to TRBJ1-4; the D is unclear. In germline, CDR1 is GTSNPN, CDR2 SVGIG (reference sequence). The V gene lost 2 bases and the J gene lost 7 bases, with 14 bases spanning the gap. CDR3 length equals 14 residues. The CDR3 here is CAWSSLDFSEKLFF. CDR3 in DNA: TGTGCCTGGAGTTCTCTGGATTTCAGTGAAAAACTGTTTTTT.

In its sample, this clonotype was seen a few times. This sequence joins TRBV6-5 and TRBJ2-3; D may be TRBD1 (5 bases). CDR3 length: 14 residues. Germline values: CDR1 MNHEY, CDR2 SVGAGI. Trimming left V 5 bases short and J 4 bases short, with 13 bases between. The CDR3 sequence is CASSTTREPDTQYF. CDR3 nucleotides: TGTGCCAGCAGTACAACCAGGGAACCAGATACGCAGTATTTT.

V is TRBV27 and J is TRBJ2-7; 7 positions agree with TRBD2. With V trimmed by 7 bases and J by 0 bases, 6 bases remained unmatched. CDR1 MNHEY and CDR2 SMNVEV come from the germline V gene (reference sequence). This CDR3 is 14 amino acids long. CDR3: CASTFTSDSYEQYF. CDR3 in DNA: TGTGCCAGCACCTTTACTAGCGACTCCTACGAGCAGTACTTC.

This chain joins TRBV5-1 and TRBJ2-5, with D possibly matching TRBD1 (5 bases). With 4 bases removed from V and 2 bases from J, the gap between germline ends came to 15 bases. Germline assignment: CDR1 SGHRS and CDR2 YFSETQ. The CDR3 has 15 amino acids. CDR3 residues: CASSLRQKQQETQYF. CDR3 sequence (DNA): TGCGCCAGCAGCCTCCGACAGAAGCAACAAGAGACCCAGTACTTC. The full variable domain, in which reference TRBV5-1 and TRBJ2-5 provide the parts outside the CDR3, is KAGVTQTPRYLIKTRGQQVTLSCSPISGHRSVSWYQQTPGQGLQFLFEYFSETQRNKGNFPGRFSGRQFSNSRSEMNVSTLELGDSALYLCASSLRQKQQETQYFGPGTRLLVL.

The CDR3: CASSVSSAGREEQYF. The CDR3 DNA reads as TGTGCCAGCAGCGTGAGTTCTGCCGGCAGAGAGGAGCAGTACTTC. The chain recombines TRBV9 with TRBJ2-7; D is uncertain. The CDR3 is 15 residues long. Germline assignment: CDR1 SGDLS and CDR2 YYNGEE. V lost 2 bases and J lost 7, with 19 bases in between.

The chain has TRBV6-1 and TRBJ2-1; D is possibly TRBD1 (5 bases). Germline V CDR1 and CDR2: MNHNS, SASEGT. The germline V and J ends were trimmed by 7 bases and 0 bases, with 22 bases remaining between them. This CDR3 is 18 amino acids long. CDR3 nucleotides: TGTGCCAGCAACCAACCAGGAGAGGCCAGGGCCTCCTACAATGAGCAGTTCTTC. The encoded protein is CASNQPGEARASYNEQFF.

The rearrangement links TRBV30 to TRBJ1-2, with D possibly TRBD1 on 5 matching bases. CDR1 GTSNPN and CDR2 SVGIG come from the germline V gene (reference sequence). This CDR3 region has 11 residues. The V end was cut by 5 bases, the J end by 5 bases, with 9 bases between. CDR3 DNA sequence: TGTGCCTGGGGGGACTCTTATGGCTACACCTTC. Its translation: CAWGDSYGYTF.

This clonotype appeared once. The gene calls are TRBV29-1 and TRBJ1-2; 11 bases are a match to TRBD1. The CDR3 loop spans 16 amino acids. CDR1 and CDR2 (germline): SQVTM, ANQGSEA. With 4 bases clipped from V and 1 base from J, the junction kept 8 bases outside the gene matches. CDR3 sequence: CSVAGRDRGYNYGYTF. As DNA, the CDR3 is TGCAGCGTTGCCGGCAGGGACAGGGGGTATAACTATGGCTACACCTTC.

This chain joins TRBV7-8 and TRBJ2-1, with D tentatively TRBD1 (6 bases). The CDR3 covers 16 residues. Germline V CDR1 and CDR2: SGHVS, FQNEAQ. V was pared by 3 bases and J by 7 bases, with 19 bases between. CDR3 protein: CASSFLGVSRGNEQFF. CDR3 nucleotide sequence: TGTGCCAGCAGCTTTCTTGGGGTCAGTAGGGGGAATGAGCAGTTCTTC.

This clonotype was found a few times. The chain uses TRBV7-9 and TRBJ2-3, with D unresolved. CDR1 and CDR2 (germline): SEHNR, FQNEAQ (reference sequence). This CDR3 has 16 residues. Trimming pared 2 bases from V and 2 bases from J, leaving 14 bases between. As DNA, the CDR3 is TGTGCCAGCAGCTTATTTTCATCTCCAAACACAGATACGCAGTATTTT. As protein: CASSLFSSPNTDTQYF.

The J gene is TRBJ2-5, the V gene TRBV6-1; weak D call: TRBD2 (6 bases). The CDR3 extends over 15 amino acids. The V end lost 2 bases, the J end lost 2 bases, and 12 bases lay between the germline ends. Germline CDR1 reads MNHNS; CDR2 reads SASEGT. The CDR3 loop is CASSETAGTQETQYF. In DNA form, the CDR3 reads TGTGCCAGCAGTGAAACGGCGGGAACGCAAGAGACCCAGTACTTC.

The V and J genes are TRBV5-4 and TRBJ2-1, with TRBD2 matching over 9 bases. Germline CDR1 SGHNT, CDR2 YYREEE (reference sequence). After removal of 3 bases from V and 4 bases from J, the junction contained 11 bases not matched to a gene. This CDR3 region has 17 residues. The CDR3 protein is CASSSGRESGRYNEQFF. In DNA, the CDR3 is TGTGCCAGCAGCTCGGGGAGGGAGAGCGGGAGGTACAATGAGCAGTTCTTC.

This clonotype was seen just once. The V call is TRBV12-3 or TRBV12-4, the J call TRBJ2-1, with TRBD2 matching over 7 bases. CDR3 length equals 15 residues. V gave up 6 bases and J gave up 4 bases; unmatched junction bases: 9. In nucleotides, the CDR3 is TGTGCCAGCAGGTTTCTAGCGGACGGATACAATGAGCAGTTCTTC. Translated: CASRFLADGYNEQFF.